This T cell receptor (beta chain) emerged from a study of shared clonotypes between healthy human individuals. This clone was detected once. Germline CDR1 reads SGHNT; CDR2 reads YYREEE (reference sequence). The J segment lost 7 bases and the V segment lost 4 bases, leaving 8 bases of the junction unmatched. CDR3 size: 15 residues. The assay was immunoSEQ multiplex PCR, and TCRdb's table has in-frame clones only and misses some. The table includes some 500,000 clones, around 77% detected once. This rearrangement joins TRBV5-4 to TRBJ2-1; 10 nucleotides agree with TRBD2. The sequence was obtained from a woman in her thirties or forties in good health. Some clones in this sample may be carry-over from other donors' samples. Sequencing was done on a sample of PBMCs. The CDR3 is CASSPGASGSNEQFF. The CDR3 DNA follows: TGTGCCAGCAGCCCGGGGGCTAGCGGGAGTAATGAGCAGTTCTTC.